This TCR beta chain was found in a study of spatial heterogeneity in lung cancer. This clonotype has a count of ten or more. TCRdb reanalysed the 5' RACE reads using MiXCR and keeps one entry per CDR3 protein. The data show under 30,000 distinct CDR3 sequences, 6% seen once. Germline trimming cut 4 bases from V and 4 bases from J; bases unmatched to any gene: 3. Germline values: CDR1 SGHDT, CDR2 YYEEEE. This CDR3 is built from 14 residues. Time point given: blood at routine non-recurrence follow-up after resection. Unsorted whole RNA from tumor, nontumor lung or frozen PBMC underwent sequencing. This TCR was recovered from a male donor with early-stage non-small cell lung cancer. This chain joins TRBV5-6 and TRBJ2-1, with TRBD1 identical over 9 bases. The sample in question was PBMCs, obtained at follow-up. DNA of the CDR3: TGTGCCAGCAGCCGACAGGGGGGATACAATGAGCAGTTCTTC. Translated: CASSRQGGYNEQFF.